This TCR beta chain was profiled in a study of radiotherapy plus CTLA-4 blockade in lung cancer. Study information: The study recorded objective responses in roughly 20% of patients and disease control in 31%. Study-level findings and limits: In blood, tumor-derived TCR clones expanded after radiotherapy plus ipilimumab. Response was reportedly best predicted by early blood T cell clone dynamics, with interferon-beta.

Using immunoSEQ multiplex PCR, the repertoire was profiled, and TCRdb retains in-frame clones only, with some absent. The sample consists of roughly 97,000 clones, roughly 74% of them appearing once. In regard to this clone: Antigen specificity is unknown.

Focal radiation plus CTLA-4 blockade with ipilimumab was given to patients with chemo-refractory metastatic non-small-cell lung cancer. This specimen was peripheral blood, taken from a patient treated with radiotherapy plus ipilimumab. This receptor was taken from a human donor with non-small cell lung cancer who had a partial response to radiotherapy plus ipilimumab. Some clones in this sample may be carry-over from other donors' samples.

The CDR3: CASSLGMGGGDTQYF. The CDR3 nucleotides are TGTGCCAGCAGCTTAGGGATGGGGGGGGGAGATACGCAGTATTTT. The chain links TRBV7-3 to TRBJ2-3; 7 bases are shared with TRBD2. The CDR3 sequence is 15 residues long. In germline, CDR1 is SGHTA, CDR2 FQGTGA. V gave up 2 bases and J gave up 5 bases; unmatched junction bases: 7.